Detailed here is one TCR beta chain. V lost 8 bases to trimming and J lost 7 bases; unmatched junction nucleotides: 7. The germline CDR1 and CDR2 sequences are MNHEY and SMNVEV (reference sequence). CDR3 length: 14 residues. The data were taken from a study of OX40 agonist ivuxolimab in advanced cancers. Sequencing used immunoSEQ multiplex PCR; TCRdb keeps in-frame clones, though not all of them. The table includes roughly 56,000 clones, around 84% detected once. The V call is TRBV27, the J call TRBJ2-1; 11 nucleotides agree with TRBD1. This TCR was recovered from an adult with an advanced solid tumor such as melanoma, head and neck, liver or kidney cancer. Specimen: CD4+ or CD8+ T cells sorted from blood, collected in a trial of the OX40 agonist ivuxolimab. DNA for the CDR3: TGTGCCAGCGGGGACAGGGGGATTTGGAATGAGCAGTTCTTC. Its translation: CASGDRGIWNEQFF.